This is a list of T cell receptor beta chains from one sample in a study of a mutant IDH1 vaccine in newly diagnosed glioma. Their recognized antigens are unknown. Here immunoSEQ multiplex PCR was the method, and the copy in TCRdb shows in-frame clones only, minus some. The table shows tens of thousands of clones, with about nine tenths occurring only once. The source was PBMCs, collected from a glioma patient whose treatment included an IDH1 peptide vaccine. All receptors come from a man aged 35-49 years with glioma. Each CDR3 is given with its conserved first and last residue.

V gene: TRBV18; CDR3 protein: CASSPGGRQGAFF
V gene: TRBV19; CDR3 protein: CASSIGGVSTEAFF
V gene: TRBV19; CDR3 protein: CASSSSGRRSNEQFF
V gene: TRBV6-6; CDR3 protein: CASRGGWGSSYEQYF
V gene: TRBV29-1; CDR3 protein: CSGGGGKNEQFF
V gene: TRBV7-6; CDR3 protein: CASSPPFGLEKRETQYF
V gene: TRBV7-2; CDR3 protein: CASSQQGANTEAFF
V gene: TRBV27; CDR3 protein: CASSLIRGEQYF
V gene: TRBV5-1; CDR3 protein: CASSLGQTGSAEAFF
V gene: TRBV19; CDR3 protein: CASSIQGVAEAFF
V gene: TRBV11-2; CDR3 protein: CASSFANTGELFF
V gene: TRBV5-8; CDR3 protein: CASSFGRGTITDTQYF
V gene: TRBV19; CDR3 protein: CASSIAGGSSYNEQFF
V gene: TRBV7-3; CDR3 protein: CASSSGDRGSQETQYF
V gene: TRBV25-1; CDR3 protein: CASGGIGNTIYF
V gene: TRBV4-1; CDR3 protein: CASSQVGTGGGGKNIQYF
V gene: TRBV18; CDR3 protein: CASSRTGRTEAFF
V gene: TRBV6-6; CDR3 protein: CASSSGTQPQHF
V gene: TRBV11-2; CDR3 protein: CASSLDLLAGKIDTQYF
V gene: TRBV29-1; CDR3 protein: CSVGLSSYEQYF
V gene: TRBV18; CDR3 protein: CASSPAKANEKLFF
V gene: TRBV4-3; CDR3 protein: CASSQVGEGQPQHF
V gene: TRBV7-3; CDR3 protein: CASSPPNSGSLKQYF
V gene: TRBV19; CDR3 protein: CASGTDSYEQYF
V gene: TRBV7-9; CDR3 protein: CASSDPRKATGELFF